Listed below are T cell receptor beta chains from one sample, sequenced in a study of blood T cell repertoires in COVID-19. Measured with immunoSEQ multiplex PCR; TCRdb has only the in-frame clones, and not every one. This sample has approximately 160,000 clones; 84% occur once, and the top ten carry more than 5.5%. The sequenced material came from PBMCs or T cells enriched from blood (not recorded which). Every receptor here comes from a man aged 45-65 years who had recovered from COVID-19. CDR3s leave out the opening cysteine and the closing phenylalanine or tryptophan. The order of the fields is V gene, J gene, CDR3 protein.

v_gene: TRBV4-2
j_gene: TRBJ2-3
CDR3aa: ASSQDRDGGALNTDTQY

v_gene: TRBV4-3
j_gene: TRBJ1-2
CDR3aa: ASSQQQGNYGYT

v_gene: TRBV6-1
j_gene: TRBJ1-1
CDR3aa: ASSERGGTEAF

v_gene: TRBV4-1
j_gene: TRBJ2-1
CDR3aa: ASSQGTGLEQF

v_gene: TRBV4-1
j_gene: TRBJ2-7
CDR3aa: ASSRNRDTRSYEQY

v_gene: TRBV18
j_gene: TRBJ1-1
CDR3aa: ASSPTGDTEAF

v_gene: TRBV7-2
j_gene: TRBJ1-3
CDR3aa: ASSLQGSPGNTIY

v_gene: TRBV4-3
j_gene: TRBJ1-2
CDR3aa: ASSQEARTGVGYT

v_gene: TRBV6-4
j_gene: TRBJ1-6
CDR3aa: ASSLRGDNSPLH

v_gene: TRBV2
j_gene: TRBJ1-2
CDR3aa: ASSPPGTGSFGYT

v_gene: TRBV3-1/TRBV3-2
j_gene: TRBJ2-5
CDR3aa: ASSHTGQGGETQY

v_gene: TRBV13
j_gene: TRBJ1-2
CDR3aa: ASSGPTGASSNYGYT

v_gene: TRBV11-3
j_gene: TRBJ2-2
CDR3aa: ASRSPGQNTGELF

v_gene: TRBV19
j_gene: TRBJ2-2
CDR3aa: ASSIGTFLGELF

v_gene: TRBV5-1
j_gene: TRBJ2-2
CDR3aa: ASSLRSASGVTNTGELF

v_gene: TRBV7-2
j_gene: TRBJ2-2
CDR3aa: ASSLDFGTGELF

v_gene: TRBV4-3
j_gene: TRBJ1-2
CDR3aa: ASSHDWGQGFGGYT

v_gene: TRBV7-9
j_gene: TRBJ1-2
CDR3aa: ASSSFGTKYGYT

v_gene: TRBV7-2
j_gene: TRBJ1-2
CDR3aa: ASSLGTGGYGYT

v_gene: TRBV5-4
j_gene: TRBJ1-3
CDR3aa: ASSYAGIGNTIY

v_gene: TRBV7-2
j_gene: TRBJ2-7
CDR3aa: ASSLEWASSYEQY

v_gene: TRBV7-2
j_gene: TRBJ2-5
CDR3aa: ASSLRRQGSGESQY

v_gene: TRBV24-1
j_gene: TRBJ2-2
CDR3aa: ATSDPQGPNTGELF

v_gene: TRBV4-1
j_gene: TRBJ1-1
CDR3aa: ASSQPDRENTEAF

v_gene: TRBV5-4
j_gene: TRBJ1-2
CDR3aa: ASSSGALWQEDYGYT

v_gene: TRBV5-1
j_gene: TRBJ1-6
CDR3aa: ASSLGGTDRSPLH

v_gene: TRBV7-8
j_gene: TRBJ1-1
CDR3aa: ASSLGGYRVSTEAF

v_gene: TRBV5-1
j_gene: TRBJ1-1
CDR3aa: ASSITGKGTEAF

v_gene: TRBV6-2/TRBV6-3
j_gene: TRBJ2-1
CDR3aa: ASSYTGNEQF

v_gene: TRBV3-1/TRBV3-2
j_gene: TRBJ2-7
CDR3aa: ASSQDIGRGQTYEQY

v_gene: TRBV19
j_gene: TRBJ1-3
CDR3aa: ASSIQGDSRNTIY

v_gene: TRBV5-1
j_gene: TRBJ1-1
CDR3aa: ASKWEGGDTEAF

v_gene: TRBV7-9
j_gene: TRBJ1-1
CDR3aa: ASSLALSLGDTEAF

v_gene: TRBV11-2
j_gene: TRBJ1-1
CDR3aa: ASSLERMNTEAF

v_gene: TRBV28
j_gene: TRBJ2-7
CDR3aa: ASSPRTRGSYEQY

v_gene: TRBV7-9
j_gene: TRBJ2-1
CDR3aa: ASSPRGQQLNEQF

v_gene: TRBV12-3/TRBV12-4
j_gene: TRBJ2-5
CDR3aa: ASSLDREETQY

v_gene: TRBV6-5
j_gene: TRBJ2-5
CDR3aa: ASSYSGQGPGGTQY

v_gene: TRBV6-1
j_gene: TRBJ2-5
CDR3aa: ASSEQGGETQY

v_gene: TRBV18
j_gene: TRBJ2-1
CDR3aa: ASSGQGNEQF

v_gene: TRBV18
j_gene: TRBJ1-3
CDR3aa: ASSPPSTGVGNTIY

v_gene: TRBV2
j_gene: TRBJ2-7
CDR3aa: ASSLVGGATYEQY

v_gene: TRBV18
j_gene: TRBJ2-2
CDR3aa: ASSPGNPQAGELF

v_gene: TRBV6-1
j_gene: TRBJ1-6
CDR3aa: ASSENYAGLSSYNSPLH

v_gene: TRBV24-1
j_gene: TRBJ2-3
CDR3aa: ATSDPKRGNTDTQY

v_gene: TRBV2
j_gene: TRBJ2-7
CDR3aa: ASSEGGPPYEQY

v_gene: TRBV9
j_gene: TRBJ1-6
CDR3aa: ASSPNRGMNSPLH

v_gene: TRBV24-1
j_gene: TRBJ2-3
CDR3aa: ATSDNRGTSTDTQY